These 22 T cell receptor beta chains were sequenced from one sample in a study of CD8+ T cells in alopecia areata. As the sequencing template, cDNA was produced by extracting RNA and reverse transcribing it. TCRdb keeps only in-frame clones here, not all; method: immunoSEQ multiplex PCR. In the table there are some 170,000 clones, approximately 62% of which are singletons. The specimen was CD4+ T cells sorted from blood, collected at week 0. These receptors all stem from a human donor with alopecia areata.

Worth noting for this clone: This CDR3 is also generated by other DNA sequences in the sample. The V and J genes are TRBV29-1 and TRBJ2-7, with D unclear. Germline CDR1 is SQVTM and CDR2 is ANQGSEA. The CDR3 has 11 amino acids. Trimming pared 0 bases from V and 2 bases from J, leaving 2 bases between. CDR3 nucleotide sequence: TGCAGCGTTGAAGAAGCCTACGAGCAGTACTTC. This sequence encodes CSVEEAYEQYF.

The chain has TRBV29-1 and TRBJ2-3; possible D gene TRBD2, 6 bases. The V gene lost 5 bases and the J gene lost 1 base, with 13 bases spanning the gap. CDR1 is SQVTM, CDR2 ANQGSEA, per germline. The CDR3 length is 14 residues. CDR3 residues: CSVRSGPGTDTQYF. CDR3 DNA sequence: TGCAGCGTTCGAAGCGGGCCAGGCACAGATACGCAGTATTTT.

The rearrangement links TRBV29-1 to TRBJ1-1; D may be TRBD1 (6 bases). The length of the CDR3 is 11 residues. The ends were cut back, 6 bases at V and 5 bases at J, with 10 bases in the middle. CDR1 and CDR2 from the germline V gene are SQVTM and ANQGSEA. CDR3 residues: CSVQQGTEAFF. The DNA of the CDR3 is TGCAGCGTCCAACAGGGAACTGAAGCTTTCTTT.

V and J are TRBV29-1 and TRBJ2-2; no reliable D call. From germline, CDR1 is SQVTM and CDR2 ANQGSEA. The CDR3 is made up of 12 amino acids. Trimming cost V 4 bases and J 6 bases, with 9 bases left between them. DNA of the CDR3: TGCAGCGTTGCTAATACAGCCGGGGAGCTGTTTTTT. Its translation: CSVANTAGELFF.

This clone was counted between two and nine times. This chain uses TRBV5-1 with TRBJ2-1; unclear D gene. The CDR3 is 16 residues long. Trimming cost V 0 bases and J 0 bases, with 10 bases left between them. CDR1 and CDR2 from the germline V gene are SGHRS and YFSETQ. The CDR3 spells CASSLGPVLSYNEQFF. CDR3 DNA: TGCGCCAGCAGCTTGGGCCCGGTACTCTCCTACAATGAGCAGTTCTTC.

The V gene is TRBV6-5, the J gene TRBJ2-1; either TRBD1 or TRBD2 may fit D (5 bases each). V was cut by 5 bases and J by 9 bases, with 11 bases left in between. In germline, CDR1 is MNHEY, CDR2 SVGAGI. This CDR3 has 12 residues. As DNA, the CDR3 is TGTGCCAGCAGTAGAGGGGAAGGTGAGCAGTTCTTC. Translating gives CASSRGEGEQFF.

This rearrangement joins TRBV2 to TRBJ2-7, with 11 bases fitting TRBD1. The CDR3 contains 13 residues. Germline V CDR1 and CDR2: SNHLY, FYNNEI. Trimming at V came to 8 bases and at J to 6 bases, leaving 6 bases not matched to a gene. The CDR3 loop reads CASSGQGGIEQYF. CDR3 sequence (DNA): TGTGCCAGCTCGGGACAGGGGGGGATCGAGCAGTACTTC.

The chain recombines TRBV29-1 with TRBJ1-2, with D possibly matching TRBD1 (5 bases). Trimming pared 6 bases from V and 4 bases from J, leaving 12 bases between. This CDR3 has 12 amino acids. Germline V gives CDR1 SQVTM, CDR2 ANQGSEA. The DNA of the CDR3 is TGCAGCGTCACCGACAGCGGCTATGGCTACACCTTC. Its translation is CSVTDSGYGYTF.

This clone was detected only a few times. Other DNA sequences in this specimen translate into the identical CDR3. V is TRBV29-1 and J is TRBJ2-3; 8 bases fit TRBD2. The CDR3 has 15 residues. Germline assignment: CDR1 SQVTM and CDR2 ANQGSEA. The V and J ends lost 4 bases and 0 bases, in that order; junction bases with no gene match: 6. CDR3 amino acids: CSVVGSGGSTDTQYF. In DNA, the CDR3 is TGCAGCGTTGTGGGAAGCGGGGGAAGCACAGATACGCAGTATTTT.

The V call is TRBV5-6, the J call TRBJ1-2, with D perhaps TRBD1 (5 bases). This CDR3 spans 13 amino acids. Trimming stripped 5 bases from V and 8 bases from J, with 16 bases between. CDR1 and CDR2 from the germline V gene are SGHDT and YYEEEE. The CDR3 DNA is TGTGCCAGCAGTACTATCAGGGTGAAGGGCTACACCTTC. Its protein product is CASSTIRVKGYTF. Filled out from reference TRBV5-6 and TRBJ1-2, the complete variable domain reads DAGVTQSPTHLIKTRGQQVTLRCSPKSGHDTVSWYQQALGQGPQFIFQYYEEEERQRGNFPDRFSGHQFPNYSSELNVNALLLGDSALYLCASSTIRVKGYTFGSGTRLTVV.

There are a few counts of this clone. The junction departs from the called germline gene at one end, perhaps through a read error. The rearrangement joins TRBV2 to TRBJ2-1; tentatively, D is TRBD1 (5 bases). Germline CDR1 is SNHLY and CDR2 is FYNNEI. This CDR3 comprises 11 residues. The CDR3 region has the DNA TGTGCCAGCAGTGGCCAACAGGTCACCCTCTTC. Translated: CASSGQQVTLF.

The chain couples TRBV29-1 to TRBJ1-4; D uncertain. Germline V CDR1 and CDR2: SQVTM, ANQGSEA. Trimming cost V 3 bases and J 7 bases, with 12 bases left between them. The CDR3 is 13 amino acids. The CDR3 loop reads CSVDAGLGEKLFF. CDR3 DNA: TGCAGCGTTGATGCGGGGTTAGGTGAAAAACTGTTTTTT. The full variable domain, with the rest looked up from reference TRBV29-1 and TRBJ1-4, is SAVISQKPSRDICQRGTSLTIQCQVDSQVTMMFWYRQQPGQSLTLIATANQGSEATYESGFVIDKFPISRPNLTFSTLTVSNMSPEDSSIYLCSVDAGLGEKLFFGSGTQLSVL.

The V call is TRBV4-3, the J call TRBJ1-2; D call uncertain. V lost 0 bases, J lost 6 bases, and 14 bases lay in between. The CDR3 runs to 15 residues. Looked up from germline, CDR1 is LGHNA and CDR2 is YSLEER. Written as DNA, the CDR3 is TGCGCCAGCAGCCAAGATATACTTACAGCGCATGGCTACACCTTC. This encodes CASSQDILTAHGYTF.

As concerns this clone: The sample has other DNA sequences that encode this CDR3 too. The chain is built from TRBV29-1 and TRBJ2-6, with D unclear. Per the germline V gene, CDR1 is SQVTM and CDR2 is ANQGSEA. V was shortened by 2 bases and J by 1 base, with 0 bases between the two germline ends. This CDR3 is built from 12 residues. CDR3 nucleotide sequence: TGCAGCGTTGAATCTGGGGCCAACGTCCTGACTTTC. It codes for CSVESGANVLTF.

The CDR3: CSVTPSEETQYF. The CDR3 DNA reads as TGCAGCGTCACCCCTAGTGAAGAGACCCAGTACTTC. The rearrangement links TRBV29-1 to TRBJ2-5; no reliable D call. This CDR3 is built from 12 residues. V dropped 6 bases and J dropped 3 bases, with 11 bases sitting between them. The germline CDR1 and CDR2 sequences are SQVTM and ANQGSEA.

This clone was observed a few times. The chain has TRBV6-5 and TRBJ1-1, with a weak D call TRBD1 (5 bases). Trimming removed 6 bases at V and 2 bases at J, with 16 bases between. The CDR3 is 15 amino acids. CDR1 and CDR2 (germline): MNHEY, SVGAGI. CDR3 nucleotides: TGTGCCAGCAGGCCCGGGACGATGGCCAACACTGAAGCTTTCTTT. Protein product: CASRPGTMANTEAFF.

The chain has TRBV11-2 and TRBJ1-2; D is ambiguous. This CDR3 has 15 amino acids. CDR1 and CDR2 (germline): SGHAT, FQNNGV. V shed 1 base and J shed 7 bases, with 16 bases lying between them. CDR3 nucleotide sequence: TGTGCCAGCAGCTTAGCCGGGAAATCGGGCGGTGGCTACACCTTC. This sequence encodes CASSLAGKSGGGYTF.

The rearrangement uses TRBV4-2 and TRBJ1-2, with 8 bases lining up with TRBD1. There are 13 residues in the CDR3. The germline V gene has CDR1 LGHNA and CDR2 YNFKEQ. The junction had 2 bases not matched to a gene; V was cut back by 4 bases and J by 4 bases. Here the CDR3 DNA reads TGTGCCAGCAGCCCAGGACAGGGCTATGGCTACACCTTC. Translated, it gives CASSPGQGYGYTF.

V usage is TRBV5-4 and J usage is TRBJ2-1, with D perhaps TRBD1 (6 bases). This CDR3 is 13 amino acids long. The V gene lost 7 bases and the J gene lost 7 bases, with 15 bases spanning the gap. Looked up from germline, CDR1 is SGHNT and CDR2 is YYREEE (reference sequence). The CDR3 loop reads CASSQGFGNEQFF. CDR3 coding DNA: TGTGCCAGCTCCCAGGGGTTTGGAAATGAGCAGTTCTTC.

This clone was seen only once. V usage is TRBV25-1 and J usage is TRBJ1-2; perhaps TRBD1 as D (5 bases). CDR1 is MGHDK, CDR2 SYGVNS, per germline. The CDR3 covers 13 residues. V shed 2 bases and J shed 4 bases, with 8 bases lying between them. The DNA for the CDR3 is TGTGCCAGCAGTGAACAGGGAAGCTATGGCTACACCTTC. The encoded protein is CASSEQGSYGYTF.

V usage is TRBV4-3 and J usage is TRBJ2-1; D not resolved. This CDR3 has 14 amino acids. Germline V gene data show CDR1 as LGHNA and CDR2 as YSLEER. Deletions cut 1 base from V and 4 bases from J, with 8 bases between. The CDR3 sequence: CASSQGSTYNEQFF. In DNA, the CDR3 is TGCGCCAGCAGCCAAGGGAGCACTTACAATGAGCAGTTCTTC.

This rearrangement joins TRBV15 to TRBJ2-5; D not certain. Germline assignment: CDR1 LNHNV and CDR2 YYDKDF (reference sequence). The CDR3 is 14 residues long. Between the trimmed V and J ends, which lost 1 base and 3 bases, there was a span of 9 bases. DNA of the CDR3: TGTGCCACCAGCAGAGGGGGTATCGAAGAGACCCAGTACTTC. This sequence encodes CATSRGGIEETQYF.